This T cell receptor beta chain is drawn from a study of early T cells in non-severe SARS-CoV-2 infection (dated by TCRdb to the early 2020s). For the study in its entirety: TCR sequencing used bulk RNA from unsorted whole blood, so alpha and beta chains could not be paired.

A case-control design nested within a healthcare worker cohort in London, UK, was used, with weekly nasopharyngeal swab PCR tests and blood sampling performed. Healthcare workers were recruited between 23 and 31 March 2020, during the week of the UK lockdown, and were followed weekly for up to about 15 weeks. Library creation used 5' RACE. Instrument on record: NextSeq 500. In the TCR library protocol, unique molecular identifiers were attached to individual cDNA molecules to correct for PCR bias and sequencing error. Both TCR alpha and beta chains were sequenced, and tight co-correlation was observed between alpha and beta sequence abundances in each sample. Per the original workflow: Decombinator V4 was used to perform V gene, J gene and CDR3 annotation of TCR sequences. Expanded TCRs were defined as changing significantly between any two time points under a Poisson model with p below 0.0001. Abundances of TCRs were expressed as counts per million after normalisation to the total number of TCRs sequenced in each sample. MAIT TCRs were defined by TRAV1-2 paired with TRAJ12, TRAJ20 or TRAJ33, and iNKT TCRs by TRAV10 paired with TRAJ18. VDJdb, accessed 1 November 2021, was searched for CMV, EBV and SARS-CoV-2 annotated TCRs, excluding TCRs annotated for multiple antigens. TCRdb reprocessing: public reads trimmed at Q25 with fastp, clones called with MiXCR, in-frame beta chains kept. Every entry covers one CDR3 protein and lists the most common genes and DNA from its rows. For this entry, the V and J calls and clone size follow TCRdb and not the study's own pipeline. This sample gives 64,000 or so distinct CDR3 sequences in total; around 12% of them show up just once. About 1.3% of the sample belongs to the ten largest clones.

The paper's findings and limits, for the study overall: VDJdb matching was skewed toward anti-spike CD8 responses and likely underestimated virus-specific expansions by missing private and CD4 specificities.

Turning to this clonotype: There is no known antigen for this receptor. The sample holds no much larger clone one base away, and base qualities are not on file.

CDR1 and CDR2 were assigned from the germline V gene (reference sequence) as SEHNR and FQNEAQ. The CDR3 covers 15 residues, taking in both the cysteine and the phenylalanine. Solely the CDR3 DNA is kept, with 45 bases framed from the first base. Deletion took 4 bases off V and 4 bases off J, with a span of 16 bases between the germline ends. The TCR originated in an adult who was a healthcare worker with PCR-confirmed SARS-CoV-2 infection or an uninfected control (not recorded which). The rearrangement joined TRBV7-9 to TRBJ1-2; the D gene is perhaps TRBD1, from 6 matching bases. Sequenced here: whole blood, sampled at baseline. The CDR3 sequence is CASSSNREDSYGYTF. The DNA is TGTGCCAGCAGCTCAAACAGGGAGGATAGCTATGGCTACACCTTC. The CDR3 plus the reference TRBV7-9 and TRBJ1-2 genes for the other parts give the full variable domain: DTGVSQNPRHKITKRGQNVTFRCDPISEHNRLYWYRQTLGQGPEFLTYFQNEAQLEKSRLLSDRFSAERPKGSFSTLEIQRTEQGDSAMYLCASSSNREDSYGYTFGSGTRLTVV.